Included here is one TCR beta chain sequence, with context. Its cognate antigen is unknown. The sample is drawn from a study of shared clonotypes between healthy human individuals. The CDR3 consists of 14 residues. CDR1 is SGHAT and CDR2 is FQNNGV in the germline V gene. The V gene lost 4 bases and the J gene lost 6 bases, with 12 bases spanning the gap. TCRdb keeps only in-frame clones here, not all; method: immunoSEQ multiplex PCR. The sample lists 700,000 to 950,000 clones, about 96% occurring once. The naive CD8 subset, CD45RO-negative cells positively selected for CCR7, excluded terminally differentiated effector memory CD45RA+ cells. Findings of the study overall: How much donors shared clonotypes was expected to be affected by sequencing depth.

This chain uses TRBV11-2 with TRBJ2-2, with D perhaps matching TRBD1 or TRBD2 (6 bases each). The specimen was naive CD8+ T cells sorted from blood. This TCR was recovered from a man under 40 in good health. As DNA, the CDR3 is TGTGCCAGCAGCTACGGAGGGGGTGCCGGGGAGCTGTTTTTT. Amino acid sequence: CASSYGGGAGELFF.